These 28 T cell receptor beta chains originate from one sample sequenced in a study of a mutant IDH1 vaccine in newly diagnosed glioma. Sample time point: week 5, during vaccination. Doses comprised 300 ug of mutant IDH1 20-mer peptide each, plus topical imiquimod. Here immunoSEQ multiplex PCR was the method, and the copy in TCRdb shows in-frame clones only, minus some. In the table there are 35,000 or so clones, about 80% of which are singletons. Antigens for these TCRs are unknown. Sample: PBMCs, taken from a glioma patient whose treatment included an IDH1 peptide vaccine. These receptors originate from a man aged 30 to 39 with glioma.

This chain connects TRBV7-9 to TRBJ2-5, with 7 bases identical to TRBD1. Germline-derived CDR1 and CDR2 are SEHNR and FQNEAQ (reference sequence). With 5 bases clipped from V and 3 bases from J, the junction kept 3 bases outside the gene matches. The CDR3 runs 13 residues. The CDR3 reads CASSLGQEETQYF. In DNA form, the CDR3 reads TGTGCCAGCAGCCTCGGACAGGAAGAGACCCAGTACTTC.

CDR3: CASIRGGTGELFF. CDR3 nucleotide sequence: TGCGCCAGCATAAGGGGAGGAACCGGGGAGCTGTTTTTT. The chain employs TRBV10-2 and TRBJ2-2, with TRBD2 as a possible D gene (6 bases). V was pared by 7 bases and J by 5 bases, with 11 bases between. The CDR3 is made up of 13 amino acids. CDR1 is WSHSY, CDR2 SAAADI, per germline.

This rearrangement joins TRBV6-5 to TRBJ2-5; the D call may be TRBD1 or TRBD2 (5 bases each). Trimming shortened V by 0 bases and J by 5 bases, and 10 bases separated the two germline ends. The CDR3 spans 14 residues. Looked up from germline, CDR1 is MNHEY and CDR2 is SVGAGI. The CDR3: CASSYSAGAETQYF. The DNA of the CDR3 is TGTGCCAGCAGTTACTCGGCCGGGGCGGAGACCCAGTACTTC.

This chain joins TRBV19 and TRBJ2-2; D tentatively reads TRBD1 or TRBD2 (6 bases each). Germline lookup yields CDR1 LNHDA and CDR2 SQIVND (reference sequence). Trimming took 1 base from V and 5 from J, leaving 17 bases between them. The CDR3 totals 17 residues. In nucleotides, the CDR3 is TGTGCCAGTAGTATAGTCGGGGGCAGGGAGAGAACCGGGGAGCTGTTTTTT. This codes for CASSIVGGRERTGELFF.

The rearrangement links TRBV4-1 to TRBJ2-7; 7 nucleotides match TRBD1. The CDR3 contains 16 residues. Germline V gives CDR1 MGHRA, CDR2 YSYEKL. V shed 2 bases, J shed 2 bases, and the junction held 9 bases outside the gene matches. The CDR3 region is CASSQSGRDSTYEQYF. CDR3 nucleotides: TGCGCCAGCAGCCAAAGTGGCCGGGACAGCACCTACGAGCAGTACTTC.

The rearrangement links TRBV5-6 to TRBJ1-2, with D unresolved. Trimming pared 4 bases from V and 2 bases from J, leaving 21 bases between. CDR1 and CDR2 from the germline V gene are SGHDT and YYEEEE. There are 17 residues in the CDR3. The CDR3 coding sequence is TGTGCCAGCAGCCCCACCGAGCTCTCCCTTTCAAACTATGGCTACACCTTC. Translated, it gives CASSPTELSLSNYGYTF.

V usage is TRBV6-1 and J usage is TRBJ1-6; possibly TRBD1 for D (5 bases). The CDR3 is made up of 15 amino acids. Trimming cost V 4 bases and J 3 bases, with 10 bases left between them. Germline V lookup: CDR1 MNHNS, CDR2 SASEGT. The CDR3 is CASSVGTVYNSPLHF. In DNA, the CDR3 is TGTGCCAGCAGTGTGGGGACTGTCTATAATTCACCCCTCCACTTT.

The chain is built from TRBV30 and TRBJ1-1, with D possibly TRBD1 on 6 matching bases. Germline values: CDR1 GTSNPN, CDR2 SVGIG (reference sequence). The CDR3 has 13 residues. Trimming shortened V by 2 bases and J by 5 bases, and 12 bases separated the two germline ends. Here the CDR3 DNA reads TGTGCCTGGAGTTTACAGGGAGGGACTGAAGCTTTCTTT. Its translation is CAWSLQGGTEAFF.

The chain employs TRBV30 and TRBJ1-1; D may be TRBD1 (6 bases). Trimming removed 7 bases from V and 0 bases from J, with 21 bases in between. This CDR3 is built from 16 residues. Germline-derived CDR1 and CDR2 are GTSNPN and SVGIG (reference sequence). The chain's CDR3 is CALLGGGLIMNTEAFF. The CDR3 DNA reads TGTGCCTTACTTGGGGGGGGGCTAATCATGAACACTGAAGCTTTCTTT.

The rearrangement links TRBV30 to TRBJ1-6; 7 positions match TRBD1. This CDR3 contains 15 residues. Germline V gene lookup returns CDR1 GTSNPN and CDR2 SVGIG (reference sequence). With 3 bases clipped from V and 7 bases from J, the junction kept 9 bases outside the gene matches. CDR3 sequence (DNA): TGTGCCTGGAGACACCGGGACAGAATAAATTCACCCCTCCACTTT. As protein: CAWRHRDRINSPLHF.

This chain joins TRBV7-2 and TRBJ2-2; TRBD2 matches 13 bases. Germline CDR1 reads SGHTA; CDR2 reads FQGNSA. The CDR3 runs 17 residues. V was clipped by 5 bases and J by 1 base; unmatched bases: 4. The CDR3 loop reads CASSTGLAGLNTGELFF. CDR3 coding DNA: TGTGCCAGCAGCACGGGACTAGCGGGACTGAACACCGGGGAGCTGTTTTTT.

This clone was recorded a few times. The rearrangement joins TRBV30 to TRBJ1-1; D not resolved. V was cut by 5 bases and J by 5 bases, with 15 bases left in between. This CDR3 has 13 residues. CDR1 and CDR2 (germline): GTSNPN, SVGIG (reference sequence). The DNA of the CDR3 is TGTGCCTGGGAGACACCGCCGAGGACTGAAGCTTTCTTT. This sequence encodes CAWETPPRTEAFF.

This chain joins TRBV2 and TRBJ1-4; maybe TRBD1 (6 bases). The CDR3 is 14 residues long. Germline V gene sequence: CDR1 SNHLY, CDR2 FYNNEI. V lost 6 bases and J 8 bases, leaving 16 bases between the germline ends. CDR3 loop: CASRRTERDEKLFF. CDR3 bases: TGTGCCAGCAGGAGGACAGAGCGTGACGAAAAACTGTTTTTT.

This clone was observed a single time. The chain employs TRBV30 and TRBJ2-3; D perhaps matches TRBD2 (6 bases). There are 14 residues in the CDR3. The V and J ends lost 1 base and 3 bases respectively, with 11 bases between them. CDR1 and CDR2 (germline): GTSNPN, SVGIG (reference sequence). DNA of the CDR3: TGTGCCTGGAGTGACGGGAGTTCTACAGATACGCAGTATTTT. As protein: CAWSDGSSTDTQYF.

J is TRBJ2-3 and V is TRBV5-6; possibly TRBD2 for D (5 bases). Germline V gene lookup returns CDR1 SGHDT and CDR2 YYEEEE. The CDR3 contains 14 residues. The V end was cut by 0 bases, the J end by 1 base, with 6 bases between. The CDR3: CASSLGTGTDTQYF. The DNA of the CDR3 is TGTGCCAGCAGCTTGGGGACTGGCACAGATACGCAGTATTTT.

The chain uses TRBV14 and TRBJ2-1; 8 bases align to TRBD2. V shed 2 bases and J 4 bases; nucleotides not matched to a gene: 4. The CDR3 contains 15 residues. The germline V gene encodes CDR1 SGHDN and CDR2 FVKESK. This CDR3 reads CASSQFAGGYNEQFF. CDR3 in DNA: TGTGCCAGCAGCCAATTTGCGGGGGGTTACAATGAGCAGTTCTTC.

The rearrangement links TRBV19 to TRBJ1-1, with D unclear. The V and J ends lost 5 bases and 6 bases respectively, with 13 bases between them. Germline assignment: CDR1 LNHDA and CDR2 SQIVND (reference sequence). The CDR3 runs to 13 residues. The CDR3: CASSGRYGAEAFF. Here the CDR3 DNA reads TGTGCCAGTAGTGGCCGGTACGGGGCTGAAGCTTTCTTT.

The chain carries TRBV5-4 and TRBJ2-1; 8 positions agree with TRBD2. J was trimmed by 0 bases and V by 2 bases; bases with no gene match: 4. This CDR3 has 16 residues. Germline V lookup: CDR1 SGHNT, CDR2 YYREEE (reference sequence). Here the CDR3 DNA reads TGTGCCAGCAGCTTCCGGGGGGGCAGCTCCTACAATGAGCAGTTCTTC. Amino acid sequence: CASSFRGGSSYNEQFF.

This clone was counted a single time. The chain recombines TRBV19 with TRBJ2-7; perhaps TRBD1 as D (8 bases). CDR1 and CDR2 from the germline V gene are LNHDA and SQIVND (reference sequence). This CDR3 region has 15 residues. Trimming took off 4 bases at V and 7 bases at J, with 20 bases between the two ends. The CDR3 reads CASSKGGTGSREQYF. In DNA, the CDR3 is TGTGCCAGTAGTAAGGGAGGGACAGGATCCAGGGAGCAGTACTTC. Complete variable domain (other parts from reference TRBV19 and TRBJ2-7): DGGITQSPKYLFRKEGQNVTLSCEQNLNHDAMYWYRQDPGQGLRLIYYSQIVNDFQKGDIAEGYSVSREKKESFPLTVTSAQKNPTAFYLCASSKGGTGSREQYFGPGTRLTVT.

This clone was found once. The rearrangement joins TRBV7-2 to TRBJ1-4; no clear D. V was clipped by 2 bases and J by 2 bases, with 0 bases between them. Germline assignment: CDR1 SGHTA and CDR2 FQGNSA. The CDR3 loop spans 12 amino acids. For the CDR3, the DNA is TGTGCCAGCAGCTTAACTAATGAAAAACTGTTTTTT. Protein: CASSLTNEKLFF. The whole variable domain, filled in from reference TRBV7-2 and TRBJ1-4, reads GAGVSQSPSNKVTEKGKDVELRCDPISGHTALYWYRQSLGQGLEFLIYFQGNSAPDKSGLPSDRFSAERTGGSVSTLTIQRTQQEDSAVYLCASSLTNEKLFFGSGTQLSVL.

The CDR3 region has the DNA TGTGCCAGCAGAGGGCCCACAACAGGTAGCAATCAGCCCCAGCATTTT. Its protein product is CASRGPTTGSNQPQHF. V gene TRBV7-9 combines with J gene TRBJ1-5; TRBD1 might be the D (5 bases). V was clipped by 6 bases and J by 0 bases, with 15 bases between them. Germline V CDR1 and CDR2: SEHNR, FQNEAQ (reference sequence). This CDR3 spans 16 amino acids.

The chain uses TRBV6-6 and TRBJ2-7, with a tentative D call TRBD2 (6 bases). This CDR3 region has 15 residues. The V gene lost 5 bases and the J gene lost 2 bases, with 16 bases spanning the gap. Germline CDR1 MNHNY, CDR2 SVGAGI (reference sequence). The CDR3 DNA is TGTGCCAGCAGTCCTCGAGTGGGGGGTACCTACGAGCAGTACTTC. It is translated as CASSPRVGGTYEQYF.

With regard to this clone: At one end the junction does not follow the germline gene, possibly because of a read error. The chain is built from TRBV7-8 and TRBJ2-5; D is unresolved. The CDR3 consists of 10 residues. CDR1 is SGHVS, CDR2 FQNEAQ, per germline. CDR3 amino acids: CASSLPEVNF. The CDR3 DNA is TGTGCCAGCAGCTTACCCGAGGTTAACTTC.

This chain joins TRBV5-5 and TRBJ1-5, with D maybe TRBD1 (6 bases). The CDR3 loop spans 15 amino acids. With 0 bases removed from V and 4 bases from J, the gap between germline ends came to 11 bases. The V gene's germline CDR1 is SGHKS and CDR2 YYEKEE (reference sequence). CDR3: CASSLGPGANQPQHF. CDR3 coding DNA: TGTGCCAGCAGCTTGGGTCCGGGGGCAAATCAGCCCCAGCATTTT.

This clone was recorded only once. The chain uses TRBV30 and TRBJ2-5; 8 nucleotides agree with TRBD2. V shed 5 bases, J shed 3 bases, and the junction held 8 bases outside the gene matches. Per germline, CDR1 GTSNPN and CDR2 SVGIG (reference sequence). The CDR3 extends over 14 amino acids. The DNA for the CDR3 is TGTGCCTGGGGGACACGGGGGGGTGAAGAGACCCAGTACTTC. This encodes CAWGTRGGEETQYF.

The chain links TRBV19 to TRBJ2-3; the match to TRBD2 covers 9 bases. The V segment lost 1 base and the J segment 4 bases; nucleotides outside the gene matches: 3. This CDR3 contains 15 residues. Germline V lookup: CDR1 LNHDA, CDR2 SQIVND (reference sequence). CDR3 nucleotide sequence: TGTGCCAGTAGTATAGCTAGCGGGATTGCAGATACGCAGTATTTT. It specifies CASSIASGIADTQYF.

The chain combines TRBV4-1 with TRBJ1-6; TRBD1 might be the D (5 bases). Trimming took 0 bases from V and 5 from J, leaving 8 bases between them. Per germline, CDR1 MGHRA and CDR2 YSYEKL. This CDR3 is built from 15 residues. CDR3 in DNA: TGCGCCAGCAGCCAAGAAGAGGGACATAATTCACCCCTCCACTTT. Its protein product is CASSQEEGHNSPLHF.

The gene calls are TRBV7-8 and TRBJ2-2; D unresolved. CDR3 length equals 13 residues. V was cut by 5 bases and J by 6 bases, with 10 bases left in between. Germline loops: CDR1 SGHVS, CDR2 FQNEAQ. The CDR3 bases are TGTGCCAGCAGCACCTTATCTCCCGGGGAGCTGTTTTTT. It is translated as CASSTLSPGELFF.